This T cell receptor (beta chain) was recovered during a study of T cells in Graves' hyperthyroidism and ophthalmopathy. V lost 4 bases and J 1 base, leaving 9 bases between the germline ends. The CDR3 length is 14 residues. Germline assignment: CDR1 SNHLY and CDR2 FYNNEI. From RNA transcripts, TCR beta CDR3 regions were amplified. The primer set for the first-round RT-PCR of the TCR CDR3 was HTBI. One entry per CDR3 protein, called by TCRdb with MiXCR from the multiplex PCR reads. The sample lists approximately 410,000 distinct CDR3 sequences; about an eighth were seen once. Clinical symptoms, serum thyroxine, TRAb, thyroid ultrasound and orbital computed tomography informed diagnoses. Study-wide results and limits: Ophthalmopathy prediction by the model preceded onset by a median roughly 6 months. Researchers found most expanded thyroid clonotypes above 0.001 in blood as well.

This clonotype was found many times. Its antigen is not known. Sample: blood. The rearrangement joins TRBV2 to TRBJ2-3, with D unclear. The source is a woman aged 18-29 years with Graves' hyperthyroidism. CDR3 residues: CASSVTSGTDTQYF. The CDR3 nucleotides are TGTGCCAGCAGTGTGACCAGCGGCACAGATACGCAGTATTTT.